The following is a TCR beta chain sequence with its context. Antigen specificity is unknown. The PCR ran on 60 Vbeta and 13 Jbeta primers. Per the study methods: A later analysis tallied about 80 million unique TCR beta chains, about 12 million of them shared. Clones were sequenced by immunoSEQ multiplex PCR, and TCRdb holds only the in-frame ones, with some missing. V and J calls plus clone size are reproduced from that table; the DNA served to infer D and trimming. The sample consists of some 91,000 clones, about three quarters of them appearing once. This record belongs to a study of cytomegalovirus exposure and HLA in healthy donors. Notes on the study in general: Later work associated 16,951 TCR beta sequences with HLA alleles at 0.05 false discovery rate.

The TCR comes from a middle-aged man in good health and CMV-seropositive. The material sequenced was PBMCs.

The CDR3 region is CASSSGGNGELFF. DNA of the CDR3: TGTGCCAGCAGCTCCGGAGGGAACGGGGAGCTGTTTTTT. The chain employs TRBV5-6 and TRBJ2-2; TRBD2 might be the D (6 bases). This CDR3 spans 13 amino acids. The V and J ends lost 3 bases and 7 bases respectively, with 10 bases between them. Germline-derived CDR1 and CDR2 are SGHDT and YYEEEE.